This T cell receptor beta chain was recorded in a study of molecular identifiers for immune sequencing clone quantification. Previously described methods and listed TCR primers were used for bulk TCR libraries. One entry per CDR3 protein, called by TCRdb with MiXCR from the PCR reads. The data contain about 86,000 distinct CDR3 sequences, approximately 23% of them singletons. The length of the CDR3 is 14 residues. Germline CDR1 is MDHEN and CDR2 is SYDVKM. A note on this clonotype: At one end the junction does not follow the germline gene, possibly because of a read error.

The sequence came from a human donor in good health. Some libraries in this study had Jurkat cell RNA spiked in. The material sequenced was naive CD8+ T cells from blood, with Jurkat cell RNA spiked in. The subset here: FACS-sorted CD8+CD4-CCR7+CD45RA+ naive T cells. The rearrangement uses TRBV28 and TRBJ2-7; D possibly corresponds to TRBD1 (5 bases). This CDR3 reads CAGSFGAKSNEQYF. For the CDR3, the DNA is TGTGCCGGCAGTTTTGGGGCAAAGTCCAACGAGCAGTACTTC.